In its sample, the clone carrying this T cell receptor beta chain was seen many times. Its target is unknown. The CDR3 does not end in the conserved phenylalanine or tryptophan, so this is likely a read error. The sample belongs to a study of T cells in Graves' hyperthyroidism and ophthalmopathy. Whole-study results and caveats: A median around 6.4 months before onset, the model predicted ophthalmopathy.

Trimming at V came to 6 bases and at J to 2 bases, leaving 10 bases not matched to a gene. The CDR3 has 17 amino acids. Germline CDR1 and CDR2: LNHDA and SQIVND (reference sequence). Researchers amplified the TCR beta CDR3 regions from RNA transcripts. The HTBI primer set drove a first-round RT-PCR of the TCR CDR3. TCRdb re-analysed the multiplex PCR reads in MiXCR, keeping a single row per CDR3 protein. Among about 250,000 distinct CDR3 sequences listed, roughly a quarter were seen once. The TCR sequence derives from a woman in her 40s with Graves' ophthalmopathy. This sequence joins TRBV19 and TRBJ2-7; 13 bases match TRBD2. The sequencing input was blood. The CDR3 region has the DNA TGTGCCAGTAGCCGGACTAGCGGGAGCGCAGCTCCCTACGAGCAGTACCTC. Translation gives CASSRTSGSAAPYEQYL.